This T cell receptor (beta chain) was sequenced for a study of blood T cell repertoires in COVID-19. Study-wide context: Acute-phase and convalescent COVID-19 samples originated in the United States, Italy and Spain. The cDNA or gDNA used as material had been derived from T cells, B-cell-depleted T cells, or PBMCs.

Trimming removed 5 bases from V and 3 bases from J, with 13 bases in between. Per the germline V gene, CDR1 is MNHEY and CDR2 is SMNVEV (reference sequence). The CDR3 is made up of 14 amino acids. Profiling relied on immunoSEQ multiplex PCR, and the TCRdb table lists in-frame clones only, not all of them. Of under 200,000 clones in the sample, about 81% were seen once. The TCR sequence derives from a man aged 50 to 59 who had recovered from COVID-19. Specimen: PBMCs or T cells enriched from blood (not recorded which). The rearrangement uses TRBV27 and TRBJ1-1; tentatively, D is TRBD1 (6 bases). As DNA, the CDR3 is TGTGCCAGCAGTCAACAGGGAACACACACTGAAGCTTTCTTT. Amino acids: CASSQQGTHTEAFF.